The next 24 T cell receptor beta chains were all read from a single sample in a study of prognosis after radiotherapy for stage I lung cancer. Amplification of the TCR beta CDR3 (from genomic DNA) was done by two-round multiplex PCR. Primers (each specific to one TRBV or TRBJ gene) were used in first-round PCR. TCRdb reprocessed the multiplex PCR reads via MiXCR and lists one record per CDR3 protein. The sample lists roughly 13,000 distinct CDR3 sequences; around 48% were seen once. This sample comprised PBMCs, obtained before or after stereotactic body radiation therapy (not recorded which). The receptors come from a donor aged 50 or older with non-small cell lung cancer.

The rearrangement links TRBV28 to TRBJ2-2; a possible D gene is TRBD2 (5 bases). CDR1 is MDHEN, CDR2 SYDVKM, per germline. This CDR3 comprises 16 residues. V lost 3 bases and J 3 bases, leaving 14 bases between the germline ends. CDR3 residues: CASSFIPSSYTGELFF. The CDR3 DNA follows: TGTGCCAGCAGTTTCATCCCTAGCTCTTACACCGGGGAGCTGTTTTTT.

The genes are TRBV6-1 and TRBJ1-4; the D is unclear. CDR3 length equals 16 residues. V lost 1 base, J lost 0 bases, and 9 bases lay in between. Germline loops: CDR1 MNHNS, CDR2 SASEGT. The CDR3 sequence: CASSEGQIATNEKLFF. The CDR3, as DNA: TGTGCCAGCAGTGAAGGGCAGATTGCAACTAATGAAAAACTGTTTTTT.

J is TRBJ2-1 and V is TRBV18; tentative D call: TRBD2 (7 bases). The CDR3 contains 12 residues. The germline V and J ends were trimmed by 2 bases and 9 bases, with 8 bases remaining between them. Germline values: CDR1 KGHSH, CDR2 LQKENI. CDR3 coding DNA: TGTGCCAGCTCACCAGGGGGGGCTGAGCAGTTCTTC. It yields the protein CASSPGGAEQFF.

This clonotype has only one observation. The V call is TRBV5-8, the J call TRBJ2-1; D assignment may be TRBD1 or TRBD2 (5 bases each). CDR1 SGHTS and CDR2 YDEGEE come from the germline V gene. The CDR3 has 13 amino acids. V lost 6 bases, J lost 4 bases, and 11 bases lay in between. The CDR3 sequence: CASTLGGYNEQFF. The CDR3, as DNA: TGTGCCAGCACCCTTGGGGGTTACAATGAGCAGTTCTTC.

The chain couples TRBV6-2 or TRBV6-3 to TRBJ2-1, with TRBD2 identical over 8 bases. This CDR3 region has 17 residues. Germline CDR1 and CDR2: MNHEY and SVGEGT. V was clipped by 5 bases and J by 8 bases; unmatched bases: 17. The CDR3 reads CASSEEWGTRDWDEQFF. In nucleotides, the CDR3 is TGTGCCAGCAGTGAAGAATGGGGGACTAGGGATTGGGATGAGCAGTTCTTC.

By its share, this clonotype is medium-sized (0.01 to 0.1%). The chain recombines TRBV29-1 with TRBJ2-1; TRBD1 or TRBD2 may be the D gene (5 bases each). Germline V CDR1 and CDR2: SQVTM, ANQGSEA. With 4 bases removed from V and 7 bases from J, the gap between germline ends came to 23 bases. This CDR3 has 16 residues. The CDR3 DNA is TGCAGCGTTGTAATCTATCTGGGTAGAGAGGGGAATGAGCAGTTCTTC. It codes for CSVVIYLGREGNEQFF.

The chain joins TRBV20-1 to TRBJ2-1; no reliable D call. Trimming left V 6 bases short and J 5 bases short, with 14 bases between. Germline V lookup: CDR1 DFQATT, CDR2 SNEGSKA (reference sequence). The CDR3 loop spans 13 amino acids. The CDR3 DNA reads TGCAGTGCCCCTACTGGCGCAAACAATGAGCAGTTCTTC. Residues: CSAPTGANNEQFF.

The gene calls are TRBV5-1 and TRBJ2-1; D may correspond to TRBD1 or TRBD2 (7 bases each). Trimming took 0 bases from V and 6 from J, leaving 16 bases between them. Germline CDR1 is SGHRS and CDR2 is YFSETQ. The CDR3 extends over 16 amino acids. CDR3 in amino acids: CASSLGQGGPINEQFF. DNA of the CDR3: TGCGCCAGCAGCTTGGGACAGGGAGGGCCTATCAATGAGCAGTTCTTC.

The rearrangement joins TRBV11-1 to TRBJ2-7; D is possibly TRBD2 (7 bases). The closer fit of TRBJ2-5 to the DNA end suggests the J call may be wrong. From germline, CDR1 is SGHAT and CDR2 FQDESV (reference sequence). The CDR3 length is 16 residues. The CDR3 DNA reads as TGTGCCAGCAGCCAAGGGGGGGCAGGGCCAGGCCAGACCCAGTACTTC. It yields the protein CASSQGGAGPGQTQYF.

CDR3 sequence reads: CAWSRGGGVKDTQYF. The CDR3 DNA follows: TGTGCCTGGAGTCGAGGGGGAGGCGTCAAAGATACGCAGTATTTT. V gene TRBV30 combines with J gene TRBJ2-3; D tentatively reads TRBD1 or TRBD2 (6 bases each). The V gene's germline CDR1 is GTSNPN and CDR2 SVGIG (reference sequence). Deletions cut 2 bases from V and 5 bases from J, with 17 bases between. The CDR3 covers 15 residues.

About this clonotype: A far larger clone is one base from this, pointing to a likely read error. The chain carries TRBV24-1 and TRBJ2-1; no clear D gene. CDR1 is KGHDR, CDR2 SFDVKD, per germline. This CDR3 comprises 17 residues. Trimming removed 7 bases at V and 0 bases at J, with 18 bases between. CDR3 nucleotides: TGTGCCACCAGAAGAGATACTACGCATAGCTCCTACAATGAGCAGTTCTTC. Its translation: CATRRDTTHSSYNEQFF.

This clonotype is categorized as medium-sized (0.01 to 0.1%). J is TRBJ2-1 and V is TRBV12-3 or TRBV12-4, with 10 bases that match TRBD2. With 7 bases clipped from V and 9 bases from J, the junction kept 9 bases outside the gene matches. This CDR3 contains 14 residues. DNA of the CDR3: TGTGCCAGCACCATGGGACTAGCGAGAGTTGAGCAGTTCTTC. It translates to CASTMGLARVEQFF.

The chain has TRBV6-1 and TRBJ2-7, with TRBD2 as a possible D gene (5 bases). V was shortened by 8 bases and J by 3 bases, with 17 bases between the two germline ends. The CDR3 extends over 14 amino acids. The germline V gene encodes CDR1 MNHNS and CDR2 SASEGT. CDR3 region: CASSEGPSIYEQYF. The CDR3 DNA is TGTGCCAGCTCCGAGGGCCCAAGTATCTACGAGCAGTACTTC.

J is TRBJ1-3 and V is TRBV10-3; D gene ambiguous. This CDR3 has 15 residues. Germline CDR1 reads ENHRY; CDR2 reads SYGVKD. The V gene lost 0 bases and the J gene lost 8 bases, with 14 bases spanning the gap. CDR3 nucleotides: TGTGCCATCAGTGAGTCGCACGGAGGGAGAGACACCATATATTTT. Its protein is CAISESHGGRDTIYF.

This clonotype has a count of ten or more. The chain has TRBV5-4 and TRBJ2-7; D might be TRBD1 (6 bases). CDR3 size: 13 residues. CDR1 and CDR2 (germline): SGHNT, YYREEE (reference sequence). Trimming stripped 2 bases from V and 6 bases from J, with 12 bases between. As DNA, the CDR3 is TGTGCCAGCAGCTTACAGGGCCCCGGCGAGCAGTACTTC. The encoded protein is CASSLQGPGEQYF.

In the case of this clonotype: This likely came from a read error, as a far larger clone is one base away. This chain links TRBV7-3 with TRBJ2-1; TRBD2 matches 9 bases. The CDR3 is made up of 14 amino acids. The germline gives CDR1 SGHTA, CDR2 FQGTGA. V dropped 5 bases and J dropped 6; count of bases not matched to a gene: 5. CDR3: CASSLIAGANEQFF. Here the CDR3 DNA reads TGTGCCAGCAGCCTCATAGCGGGAGCCAATGAGCAGTTCTTC.

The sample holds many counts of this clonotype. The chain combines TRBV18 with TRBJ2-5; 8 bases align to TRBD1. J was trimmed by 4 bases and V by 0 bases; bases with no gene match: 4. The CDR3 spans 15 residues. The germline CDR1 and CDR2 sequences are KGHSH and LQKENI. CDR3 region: CASSPPTGVRETQYF. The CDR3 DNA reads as TGTGCCAGCTCACCACCGACAGGGGTCCGAGAGACCCAGTACTTC.

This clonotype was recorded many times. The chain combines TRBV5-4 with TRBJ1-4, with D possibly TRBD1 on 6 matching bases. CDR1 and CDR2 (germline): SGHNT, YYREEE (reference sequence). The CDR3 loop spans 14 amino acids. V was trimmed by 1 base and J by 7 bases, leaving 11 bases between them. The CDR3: CASSLKQGFEKLFF. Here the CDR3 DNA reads TGTGCCAGCAGCTTGAAACAGGGTTTTGAAAAACTGTTTTTT.

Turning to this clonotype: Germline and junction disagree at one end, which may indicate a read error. The CDR3 loop is CSARRGGPGTGDLFF. CDR3 sequence (DNA): TGCAGTGCTAGACGCGGAGGGCCTGGAACCGGGGACCTGTTTTTT. V gene TRBV20-1 combines with J gene TRBJ2-2; D perhaps matches TRBD2 (6 bases). CDR1 is DFQATT and CDR2 is SNEGSKA in the germline V gene (reference sequence). The CDR3 totals 15 residues.

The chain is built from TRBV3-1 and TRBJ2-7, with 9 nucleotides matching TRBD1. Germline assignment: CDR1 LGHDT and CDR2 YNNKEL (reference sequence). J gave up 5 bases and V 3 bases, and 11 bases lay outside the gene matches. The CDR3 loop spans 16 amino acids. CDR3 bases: TGTGCCAGCAGCCAGGATCCGGGACAGGGTTTCAACGAGCAGTACTTC. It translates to CASSQDPGQGFNEQYF.

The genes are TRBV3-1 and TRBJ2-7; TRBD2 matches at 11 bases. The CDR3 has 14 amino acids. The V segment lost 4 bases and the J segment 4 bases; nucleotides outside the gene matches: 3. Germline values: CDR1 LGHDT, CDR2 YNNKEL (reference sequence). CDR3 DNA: TGTGCCAGCAGCCGACTAGCGGGACTATACGAGCAGTACTTC. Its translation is CASSRLAGLYEQYF.

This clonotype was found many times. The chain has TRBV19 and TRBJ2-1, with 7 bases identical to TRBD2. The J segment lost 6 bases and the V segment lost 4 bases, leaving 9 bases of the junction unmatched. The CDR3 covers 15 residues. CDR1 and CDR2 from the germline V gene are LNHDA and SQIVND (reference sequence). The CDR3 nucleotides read TGTGCCAGTAGTACCCCGCGGGGGAGGGGCAATGAGCAGTTCTTC. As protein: CASSTPRGRGNEQFF. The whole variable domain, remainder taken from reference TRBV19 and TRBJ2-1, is DGGITQSPKYLFRKEGQNVTLSCEQNLNHDAMYWYRQDPGQGLRLIYYSQIVNDFQKGDIAEGYSVSREKKESFPLTVTSAQKNPTAFYLCASSTPRGRGNEQFFGPGTRLTVL.

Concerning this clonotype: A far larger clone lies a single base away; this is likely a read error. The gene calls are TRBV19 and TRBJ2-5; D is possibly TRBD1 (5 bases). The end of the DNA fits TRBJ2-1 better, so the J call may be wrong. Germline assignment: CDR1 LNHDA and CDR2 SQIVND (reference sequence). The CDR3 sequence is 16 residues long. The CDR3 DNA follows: TGTGCCAGTAGTCGAAGGGGTCTAGGATCCTACAATGATCAGTTCTTC. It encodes CASSRRGLGSYNDQFF.

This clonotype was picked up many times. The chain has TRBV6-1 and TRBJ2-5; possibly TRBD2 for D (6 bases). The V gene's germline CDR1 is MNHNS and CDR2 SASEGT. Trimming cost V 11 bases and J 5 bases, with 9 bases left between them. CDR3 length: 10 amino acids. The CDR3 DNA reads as TGTGCCGGAGGGTGGGAGACCCAGTACTTC. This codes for CAGGWETQYF.